One and the same sample provided the 29 T cell receptor beta chains below, sequenced in a study of OX40 agonist ivuxolimab in advanced cancers. TCRdb's table, derived via immunoSEQ multiplex PCR, lists solely in-frame clones and lacks some. The sample lists 65,000 to 90,000 clones, over 75% occurring once. Sequenced material: CD4+ or CD8+ T cells sorted from blood, taken in a trial of the OX40 agonist ivuxolimab. These receptors all stem from an adult with an advanced solid tumor such as melanoma, head and neck, liver or kidney cancer.

This clone was seen only once. The J gene is TRBJ1-5, the V gene TRBV12-2; the table's D gene call, TRBD1, was not cross checked with the DNA. TRBV12-2 has pseudogene status. CDR3 length: 12 amino acids. CDR3 sequence: CAKTGANQPQHF. CDR3 bases: TGTGCCAAGACAGGGGCGAATCAGCCCCAGCATTTT.

On this clone itself: The sample has other DNA sequences that encode this CDR3 too. The rearrangement joins TRBV6-6 to TRBJ2-7; D gene ambiguous. The CDR3 covers 11 residues. V gave up 5 bases and J gave up 1 base, with 3 bases separating them. Germline CDR1 MNHNY, CDR2 SVGAGI (reference sequence). CDR3: CASSPSYEQYF. The CDR3 DNA reads TGTGCCAGCAGTCCTTCCTACGAGCAGTACTTC.

The chain employs TRBV19 and TRBJ1-3; 8 positions match TRBD1. CDR1 LNHDA and CDR2 SQIVND come from the germline V gene (reference sequence). The V segment lost 11 bases and the J segment 4 bases; nucleotides outside the gene matches: 10. The CDR3 spans 14 residues. Written as DNA, the CDR3 is TGTGCCGGTGCCGGCGGACAGGGAGGAAACACCATATATTTT. Encoded protein: CAGAGGQGGNTIYF.

The table lists this clone with a count of one. This chain's CDR3 is CASSGAQPARNTIYF. The DNA of the CDR3 is TGTGCCAGCAGTGGGGCGCAGCCAGCGAGAAACACCATATATTTT. The chain carries TRBV2 and TRBJ1-3; D remains unclear. The V gene lost 4 bases and the J gene lost 5 bases, with 15 bases spanning the gap. Germline V gives CDR1 SNHLY, CDR2 FYNNEI. This CDR3 has 15 amino acids.

J is TRBJ1-2 and V is TRBV9; tentative D call: TRBD1 (5 bases). The germline CDR1 and CDR2 sequences are SGDLS and YYNGEE. V was trimmed by 4 bases and J by 0 bases, leaving 22 bases between them. The CDR3 sequence is 18 residues long. The CDR3 loop is CASSPGGGAKFANYGYTF. The CDR3 DNA reads TGTGCCAGCAGCCCGGGGGGAGGGGCTAAGTTCGCTAACTATGGCTACACCTTC. The variable domain in full, completed from reference TRBV9 and TRBJ1-2, reads DSGVTQTPKHLITATGQRVTLRCSPRSGDLSVYWYQQSLDQGLQFLIQYYNGEERAKGNILERFSAQQFPDLHSELNLSSLELGDSALYFCASSPGGGAKFANYGYTFGSGTRLTVV.

The chain carries TRBV7-2 and TRBJ1-3; 8 bases are a match to TRBD1. Germline lookup yields CDR1 SGHTA and CDR2 FQGNSA. J was trimmed by 4 bases and V by 5 bases; bases with no gene match: 1. There are 13 residues in the CDR3. The CDR3 DNA reads as TGTGCCAGCAGCGGGGACAGGGGAAACACCATATATTTT. Protein: CASSGDRGNTIYF.

The chain carries TRBV6-6 and TRBJ2-7; no clear D. Trimming removed 4 bases from V and 4 bases from J, with 8 bases in between. Germline V gives CDR1 MNHNY, CDR2 SVGAGI (reference sequence). This CDR3 contains 12 residues. The CDR3 nucleotides read TGTGCCAGCAGTTTAGGAGCATACGAGCAGTACTTC. Protein: CASSLGAYEQYF.

J is TRBJ1-3 and V is TRBV7-2, with D possibly TRBD1 on 5 matching bases. There are 16 residues in the CDR3. Germline CDR1 is SGHTA and CDR2 is FQGNSA. V was cut by 1 base and J by 4 bases, with 14 bases left in between. The CDR3 bases are TGTGCCAGCAGCTTAGAGGAAGGGGTGGAGGGAAACACCATATATTTT. This translates into CASSLEEGVEGNTIYF.

This clone showed up just once. This chain links TRBV7-4 with TRBJ2-7, with D possibly matching TRBD1 (6 bases). There are 12 residues in the CDR3. Trimming left V 6 bases short and J 2 bases short, with 8 bases between. Germline CDR1 SGHVT, CDR2 SQSDAQ. The CDR3 coding sequence is TGTGCCAGCAGTGAGGGGGCCTACGAGCAGTACTTC. Encoded protein: CASSEGAYEQYF.

In DNA form, the CDR3 reads TGTGCCAGCAGATCCCTCGGGGCAGGGGACGAGCAGTACTTC. It encodes CASRSLGAGDEQYF. V gene TRBV7-9 combines with J gene TRBJ2-7, with TRBD1 as a possible D gene (6 bases). In germline, CDR1 is SEHNR, CDR2 FQNEAQ (reference sequence). The CDR3 runs to 14 residues. Trimming stripped 6 bases from V and 5 bases from J, with 17 bases between.

This clone occurred a few times. The chain is built from TRBV28 and TRBJ1-1; 8 nucleotides line up with TRBD1. There are 14 residues in the CDR3. J was trimmed by 7 bases and V by 1 base; bases with no gene match: 5. Looked up from germline, CDR1 is MDHEN and CDR2 is SYDVKM. The CDR3 bases are TGTGCCAGCAGTTTATATCCAGGGGGCCTTGAAGCTTTCTTT. Protein sequence: CASSLYPGGLEAFF. The full variable domain, its missing parts supplied by reference TRBV28 and TRBJ1-1, is DVKVTQSSRYLVKRTGEKVFLECVQDMDHENMFWYRQDPGLGLRLIYFSYDVKMKEKGDIPEGYSVSREKKERFSLILESASTNQTSMYLCASSLYPGGLEAFFGQGTRLTVV.

The chain is built from TRBV7-8 and TRBJ2-7; D not resolved. The V gene lost 7 bases and the J gene lost 0 bases, with 13 bases spanning the gap. Germline V CDR1 and CDR2: SGHVS, FQNEAQ. The CDR3 is made up of 14 amino acids. CDR3 loop: CASNPDPSSYEQYF. DNA for the CDR3: TGTGCCAGCAACCCCGACCCGAGCTCCTACGAGCAGTACTTC.

J is TRBJ1-5 and V is TRBV5-5; D perhaps matches TRBD1 (5 bases). V lost 4 bases to trimming and J lost 10 bases, with 24 bases between them. This CDR3 has 16 amino acids. Germline CDR1 is SGHKS and CDR2 is YYEKEE (reference sequence). CDR3 nucleotide sequence: TGTGCCAGCAGCCGTACCGGGACGGTCGTTTTTGGACCCCAGCATTTT. As protein: CASSRTGTVVFGPQHF.

The chain combines TRBV5-1 with TRBJ2-5; D not resolved. From germline, CDR1 is SGHRS and CDR2 YFSETQ. The V end was cut by 2 bases, the J end by 0 bases, with 14 bases between. The CDR3 is 16 amino acids. The CDR3 here is CASSLGTLGNQETQYF. The CDR3 DNA follows: TGCGCCAGCAGCTTAGGTACCCTGGGGAACCAAGAGACCCAGTACTTC.

This clone showed up just a few times. The rearrangement links TRBV30 to TRBJ1-6; D may be TRBD1 (5 bases). Trimming stripped 2 bases from V and 6 bases from J, with 11 bases between. Germline-derived CDR1 and CDR2 are GTSNPN and SVGIG (reference sequence). The CDR3 has 14 residues. The CDR3: CAWSTQGFNSPLHF. CDR3 DNA sequence: TGTGCCTGGAGTACCCAGGGCTTTAATTCACCCCTCCACTTT.

The chain carries TRBV6-4 and TRBJ2-1; D perhaps matches TRBD2 (6 bases). The length of the CDR3 is 16 residues. V dropped 2 bases and J dropped 4 bases, with 15 bases sitting between them. CDR1 is MRHNA and CDR2 is SNTAGT in the germline V gene. Here the CDR3 reads CASSDGWVAEYNEQFF. CDR3 sequence (DNA): TGTGCCAGCAGTGACGGGTGGGTAGCGGAGTACAATGAGCAGTTCTTC.

The chain links TRBV7-8 to TRBJ2-5, with 10 nucleotides matching TRBD1. V lost 5 bases and J lost 9; bases outside the gene matches: 6. Germline-derived CDR1 and CDR2 are SGHVS and FQNEAQ. CDR3 length: 13 residues. This CDR3 reads CASSGDRGLAQYF. The CDR3 DNA reads TGTGCCAGCAGCGGGGACAGGGGCTTAGCCCAGTACTTC.

The gene calls are TRBV11-2 and TRBJ1-6; no firm D call. This CDR3 comprises 13 residues. Germline V gives CDR1 SGHAT, CDR2 FQNNGV. The V end was cut by 5 bases, the J end by 7 bases, with 9 bases between. CDR3 bases: TGTGCCAGCAGCCCGAGGGAGAATTCACCCCTCCACTTT. This translates into CASSPRENSPLHF. Drawing the rest from reference TRBV11-2 and TRBJ1-6, the complete variable domain is EAGVAQSPRYKIIEKRQSVAFWCNPISGHATLYWYQQILGQGPKLLIQFQNNGVVDDSQLPKDRFSAERLKGVDSTLKIQPAKLEDSAVYLCASSPRENSPLHFGNGTRLTVT.

The chain has TRBV10-1 and TRBJ1-6; D gene unclear. This CDR3 comprises 13 residues. Germline CDR1 reads WNHNN; CDR2 reads SYGVQD (reference sequence). V shed 5 bases and J shed 3 bases, with 5 bases lying between them. The CDR3 protein is CASSRDYNSPLHF. The DNA for the CDR3 is TGCGCCAGCAGTCGGGACTATAATTCACCCCTCCACTTT.

The chain couples TRBV7-2 to TRBJ1-1, with 7 positions matching TRBD1. With 1 base clipped from V and 4 bases from J, the junction kept 6 bases outside the gene matches. The CDR3 runs to 15 residues. Germline V gene data show CDR1 as SGHTA and CDR2 as FQGNSA. CDR3 in amino acids: CASSLERGRGTEAFF. The CDR3 DNA reads TGTGCCAGCAGCTTAGAAAGGGGGCGAGGCACTGAAGCTTTCTTT.

The chain joins TRBV7-8 to TRBJ1-5; D remains unclear. V was pared by 5 bases and J by 7 bases, with 12 bases between. The length of the CDR3 is 13 residues. The germline gives CDR1 SGHVS, CDR2 FQNEAQ. The CDR3 protein is CASSPPTGQPQHF. The CDR3 DNA reads as TGTGCCAGCAGCCCCCCGACTGGCCAGCCCCAGCATTTT.

The chain is built from TRBV7-8 and TRBJ1-5; tentative D call: TRBD1 (5 bases). CDR3 length: 16 residues. The V end lost 2 bases, the J end lost 0 bases, and 11 bases lay between the germline ends. CDR1 is SGHVS and CDR2 is FQNEAQ in the germline V gene. CDR3 bases: TGTGCCAGCAGCTTATTGGGGCGGGGTAGCAATCAGCCCCAGCATTTT. Protein: CASSLLGRGSNQPQHF.

The chain joins TRBV5-1 to TRBJ1-2; unclear D gene. CDR1 SGHRS and CDR2 YFSETQ come from the germline V gene. V lost 0 bases and J lost 4, with 10 bases in between. CDR3 size: 14 residues. CDR3 bases: TGCGCCAGCAGCTTGGAAGCGACGGTCTATGGCTACACCTTC. Its protein product is CASSLEATVYGYTF.

The gene calls are TRBV6-5 and TRBJ1-1; D gene uncertain. In germline, CDR1 is MNHEY, CDR2 SVGAGI. Deletions cut 9 bases from V and 1 base from J, with 12 bases between. The CDR3 is 13 residues long. The CDR3 loop is CASFLGWNTEAFF. The DNA of the CDR3 is TGTGCCAGTTTTTTGGGGTGGAACACTGAAGCTTTCTTT.

The chain joins TRBV20-1 to TRBJ2-1, with no clear D. The germline gives CDR1 DFQATT, CDR2 SNEGSKA (reference sequence). There are 11 residues in the CDR3. The V gene lost 3 bases and the J gene lost 10 bases, with 10 bases spanning the gap. The CDR3 loop reads CSARLQYEQFF. The CDR3 bases are TGCAGTGCTAGGTTACAATACGAGCAGTTCTTC.

The chain carries TRBV6-5 and TRBJ2-7; 8 nucleotides agree with TRBD1. The CDR3 length is 15 residues. Unmatched junction bases numbered 9, after V lost 5 bases and J lost 3 bases. Germline CDR1 MNHEY, CDR2 SVGAGI. Here the CDR3 reads CASSRTGQGGYEQYF. DNA of the CDR3: TGTGCCAGCAGTCGCACCGGACAGGGAGGCTACGAGCAGTACTTC.

The V gene is TRBV19, the J gene TRBJ2-2, with D perhaps assigned TRBD1 or TRBD2 (7 bases each). This CDR3 has 16 amino acids. Trimming removed 4 bases from V and 0 bases from J, with 12 bases in between. The germline CDR1 and CDR2 sequences are LNHDA and SQIVND (reference sequence). CDR3 nucleotides: TGTGCCAGTAGTAGGGGGGGGACAGCGAACACCGGGGAGCTGTTTTTT. Amino acid sequence: CASSRGGTANTGELFF. Together with reference TRBV19 and TRBJ2-2, the CDR3 gives the full variable domain: DGGITQSPKYLFRKEGQNVTLSCEQNLNHDAMYWYRQDPGQGLRLIYYSQIVNDFQKGDIAEGYSVSREKKESFPLTVTSAQKNPTAFYLCASSRGGTANTGELFFGEGSRLTVL.

The chain carries TRBV18 and TRBJ1-5, with D possibly being TRBD1 (5 bases). Germline CDR1 and CDR2: KGHSH and LQKENI. The CDR3 has 16 amino acids. V was pared by 2 bases and J by 0 bases, with 11 bases between. CDR3 sequence (DNA): TGTGCCAGCTCACCAGGAGGGGACTATAGCAATCAGCCCCAGCATTTT. This gives the protein CASSPGGDYSNQPQHF. The whole variable domain, filled in from reference TRBV18 and TRBJ1-5, reads NAGVMQNPRHLVRRRGQEARLRCSPMKGHSHVYWYRQLPEEGLKFMVYLQKENIIDESGMPKERFSAEFPKEGPSILRIQQVVRGDSAAYFCASSPGGDYSNQPQHFGDGTRLSIL.

The chain is built from TRBV5-4 and TRBJ1-1, with D maybe TRBD1 (5 bases). The germline V gene encodes CDR1 SGHNT and CDR2 YYREEE (reference sequence). V gave up 2 bases and J gave up 0 bases, with 11 bases separating them. The CDR3 runs 15 residues. The CDR3 sequence is CASSFGDRMNTEAFF. CDR3 nucleotides: TGTGCCAGCAGCTTTGGGGACCGCATGAACACTGAAGCTTTCTTT.